This TCR beta chain originates from a study of T cells after posttransplantation cyclophosphamide. The method was immunoSEQ multiplex PCR; TCRdb's version includes in-frame clones alone and lacks a portion of them. This table has approximately 3,000 clones, roughly 70% appearing once. The J segment lost 5 bases and the V segment lost 6 bases, leaving 6 bases of the junction unmatched. Germline-derived CDR1 and CDR2 are MNHNY and SVGAGI (reference sequence). This CDR3 comprises 16 residues. Treatment was busulfan-fludarabine conditioning, a marrow graft, and cyclophosphamide on days +3 and +4. The specimen was PBMCs, collected after allogeneic stem cell transplant with posttransplant cyclophosphamide. This sequence originates from a female patient aged 50-59 years who received an allogeneic stem cell transplant from a related donor, was CMV-positive, and had no GVHD. Some T cells may possibly be graft donor cells. The chain carries TRBV6-6 and TRBJ2-2, with 13 bases fitting TRBD2. CDR3 nucleotides: TGTGCCAGCAGCACTCCGGGACTAGCGGGAACCGGGGAGCTGTTTTTT. It specifies CASSTPGLAGTGELFF.